Shown below are 2 T cell receptor beta chains from a single sample sequenced in a study of blood T cell repertoires in COVID-19. Using immunoSEQ multiplex PCR, the repertoire was profiled, and TCRdb retains in-frame clones only, with some absent. The table has about 220,000 clones, approximately 82% seen once. The material sequenced was peripheral blood. These receptors all stem from a woman aged 80 or over with acute or convalescent COVID-19.

This chain connects TRBV5-8 to TRBJ2-5; D unclear. V was pared by 4 bases and J by 5 bases, with 15 bases between. CDR1 SGHTS and CDR2 YDEGEE come from the germline V gene. This CDR3 contains 14 residues. The DNA for the CDR3 is TGTGCCAGCAGCCCCCCGGTGGCGGTGGAGACCCAGTACTTC. Residues: CASSPPVAVETQYF. Full variable domain (outside the CDR3, taken from reference TRBV5-8 and TRBJ2-5): EAGVTQSPTHLIKTRGQQATLRCSPISGHTSVYWYQQALGLGLQFLLWYDEGEERNRGNFPPRFSGRQFPNYSSELNVNALELEDSALYLCASSPPVAVETQYFGPGTRLLVL.

The chain couples TRBV4-1 to TRBJ1-1, with D unresolved. V was shortened by 0 bases and J by 6 bases, with 17 bases between the two germline ends. Germline CDR1 and CDR2: MGHRA and YSYEKL. The CDR3 is made up of 16 amino acids. DNA of the CDR3: TGCGCCAGCAGCCAAGAGAGGGCAGCGCTGGGCGCTGAAGCTTTCTTT. This translates into CASSQERAALGAEAFF.